This T cell receptor beta chain is from a study of T-cell memory formation after mild COVID-19. Each CDR3 protein is one row after TCRdb ran MiXCR on the 5' RACE reads. This sample yields 250,000 or so distinct CDR3 sequences, of which over 15% are seen a single time; about 21% belongs to the top ten. General study points: The second-wave clones peaking on day 37 were not confirmed as SARS-CoV-2-specific. Pre-infection memory harbored some responding clones, suggesting cross-reactive memory joined.

Of note for this clonotype: Its antigen is unknown.

Trimming removed 7 bases at V and 5 bases at J, with 12 bases between. Looked up from germline, CDR1 is SQVTM and CDR2 is ANQGSEA. The CDR3 has 13 amino acids. The gene calls are TRBV29-1 and TRBJ1-6, with D tentatively TRBD1 (5 bases). The clonotype was recovered from a man between 18 and 35 years old who had mild COVID-19 (a few samples of this study predate the infection). Cell type and time point are not known. Sequencing was performed on PBMCs or a T cell subset sorted from them (not recorded which). CDR3 loop: CSARRGDNSPLHF. As DNA, the CDR3 is TGCAGCGCCCGACGAGGGGATAATTCACCCCTCCACTTT.